The 18 T cell receptor beta chains in this list originate from one sample, sequenced in a study of regulatory T cells in long-lasting Graves disease. The sample's time point: newly diagnosed GD, antithyroid drugs for less than 3 months. Generation of the TCR library employed RNA extracted from PBMCs. Construction of the TCR beta libraries employed iRepertoire HTBI primers in conjunction with Arm-PCR of CDR3 regions. Each CDR3 protein gets one entry after TCRdb re-called the multiplex PCR reads with MiXCR. The sample has 400,000 to 550,000 distinct CDR3 sequences, 15% seen once. These data also featured in a second study, about T cells in Graves' hyperthyroidism and ophthalmopathy.

The sequences come from peripheral blood mononuclear cells (PBMCs), collected at new diagnosis, from a patient treated with antithyroid drugs. These receptors all come from a woman aged 25 to 45 with Graves disease.

This clonotype appeared a few times. The CDR3 DNA reads as TGCAGCGTTGAAATACAGAGCAATCAGCCCCAGCATTTT. Amino acids: CSVEIQSNQPQHF. This chain connects TRBV29-1 to TRBJ1-5; D is ambiguous. Trimming stripped 2 bases from V and 1 base from J, with 6 bases between. Germline-derived CDR1 and CDR2 are SQVTM and ANQGSEA. The length of the CDR3 is 13 residues.

This clonotype was counted many times. J is TRBJ1-4 and V is TRBV5-1, with a possible D match to TRBD1 (6 bases). Trimming pared 0 bases from V and 5 bases from J, leaving 14 bases between. Germline V gene sequence: CDR1 SGHRS, CDR2 YFSETQ. This CDR3 is built from 16 residues. The CDR3 coding sequence is TGCGCCAGCAGCTTGGCCGGACAGCCTGCAAATGAAAAACTGTTTTTT. This sequence encodes CASSLAGQPANEKLFF.

This clonotype has more than one count but fewer than ten. The genes are TRBV15 and TRBJ1-1, with 8 bases aligning to TRBD1. Germline assignment: CDR1 LNHNV and CDR2 YYDKDF (reference sequence). V was pared by 3 bases and J by 1 base, with 1 base of the junction left unmatched. The CDR3 spans 14 residues. The CDR3 DNA follows: TGTGCCACCAGCAGGGACAGGGCGAACACTGAAGCTTTCTTT. Amino acid sequence: CATSRDRANTEAFF.

J is TRBJ2-1 and V is TRBV14; 7 bases are shared with TRBD2. V lost 1 base, J lost 10 bases, and 10 bases stayed unmatched. Germline CDR1 and CDR2: SGHDN and FVKESK. The CDR3 is made up of 15 amino acids. CDR3 sequence reads: CASSQGAGPSYEQFF. In DNA form, the CDR3 reads TGTGCCAGCAGCCAAGGAGCGGGGCCCTCCTACGAGCAGTTCTTC.

This clonotype appeared a single time. The chain joins TRBV6-5 to TRBJ2-2; 10 nucleotides align to TRBD2. After removal of 4 bases from V and 3 bases from J, the junction contained 5 bases not matched to a gene. CDR1 MNHEY and CDR2 SVGAGI come from the germline V gene. The CDR3 sequence is 16 residues long. CDR3 DNA: TGTGCCAGCAGTTTTGGTCTAGCGGGAGACACCGGGGAGCTGTTTTTT. Its protein product is CASSFGLAGDTGELFF.

With respect to this clonotype: A much larger clone differs from this one at a single base, so this may be a read error. The V and J genes are TRBV10-3 and TRBJ1-5; the match to TRBD1 covers 7 bases. Germline CDR1 and CDR2: ENHRY and SYGVKD. The CDR3 sequence is 15 residues long. CDR3 sequence reads: CAVSESGQSNQPQHF. The DNA of the CDR3 is TGTGCCGTCAGTGAGTCGGGACAGAGCAATCAGCCCCAGCATTTT.

This clonotype appeared many times. V is TRBV27 and J is TRBJ2-7; perhaps TRBD2 as D (6 bases). Germline V gene data show CDR1 as MNHEY and CDR2 as SMNVEV (reference sequence). V was clipped by 6 bases and J by 2 bases, with 8 bases between them. The CDR3 covers 12 residues. CDR3 protein: CASSPGAYEQYF. The CDR3, as DNA: TGTGCCAGCAGCCCGGGGGCCTACGAGCAGTACTTC.

This clonotype was counted ten times or more. The V gene is TRBV2, the J gene TRBJ2-5, with TRBD2 as a possible D gene (5 bases). The germline CDR1 and CDR2 sequences are SNHLY and FYNNEI. CDR3 length: 16 amino acids. V lost 8 bases to trimming and J lost 2 bases, with 21 bases between them. DNA for the CDR3: TGTGCCAGCTATGTAGAGGGCCAGAGGAGGCAAGAGACCCAGTACTTC. It encodes CASYVEGQRRQETQYF.

This clonotype was counted at least ten times. The V call is TRBV9, the J call TRBJ1-1; D is unclear. Germline values: CDR1 SGDLS, CDR2 YYNGEE. The germline V and J ends were trimmed by 3 bases and 4 bases, with 13 bases remaining between them. The CDR3 extends over 14 amino acids. The CDR3 DNA sequence: TGTGCCAGCAGCGCACCTCCGGGTGGCACTGAAGCTTTCTTT. Translated: CASSAPPGGTEAFF.

This clonotype appeared many times. The V call is TRBV5-1, the J call TRBJ2-1, with a weak D call TRBD2 (5 bases). Germline V gene sequence: CDR1 SGHRS, CDR2 YFSETQ. Trimming removed 8 bases at V and 9 bases at J, with 24 bases between. This CDR3 comprises 15 residues. The CDR3 DNA reads TGCGCCAGTGCGAGCGGCACAAGGCTTGAGAGTGAGCAGTTCTTC. Residues: CASASGTRLESEQFF.

This clonotype was detected ten times or more. The rearrangement joins TRBV2 to TRBJ2-5; maybe TRBD2 (6 bases). Gene TRBJ2-1 matches the end of the DNA better, so the J call may be wrong. Looked up from germline, CDR1 is SNHLY and CDR2 is FYNNEI. This CDR3 contains 13 residues. The CDR3: CASAGTVNNEQFF. As DNA, the CDR3 is TGTGCCAGCGCCGGGACTGTCAACAATGAGCAGTTCTTC.

This clonotype showed up many times. The V and J genes are TRBV6-2 or TRBV6-3 and TRBJ2-7; 12 bases align to TRBD1. From germline, CDR1 is MNHEY and CDR2 SVGEGT. The length of the CDR3 is 17 residues. Germline trimming cut 4 bases from V and 4 bases from J; bases unmatched to any gene: 11. The CDR3 is CASSFSFRDRGPYEQYF. The DNA of the CDR3 is TGTGCCAGCAGTTTCAGCTTCCGGGACAGGGGGCCATACGAGCAGTACTTC.

This clonotype was observed at least ten times. This CDR3 reads CASSLKGEQFF. CDR3 nucleotide sequence: TGTGCCAGCAGCTTGAAAGGCGAGCAGTTCTTC. The chain combines TRBV11-2 with TRBJ2-1; D is unclear. The germline V and J ends were trimmed by 3 bases and 10 bases, with 7 bases remaining between them. CDR1 is SGHAT, CDR2 FQNNGV, per germline. The CDR3 loop spans 11 amino acids.

This chain joins TRBV5-1 and TRBJ1-1; D gene unclear. The length of the CDR3 is 14 residues. CDR1 and CDR2 (germline): SGHRS, YFSETQ. The V end was cut by 0 bases, the J end by 1 base, with 7 bases between. This CDR3 reads CASSLVAANTEAFF. The CDR3 DNA reads TGCGCCAGCAGCTTGGTAGCAGCGAACACTGAAGCTTTCTTT.

Many counts were recorded for this clonotype. CDR3 bases: TGCAGCGTTCGCGGGAGACTGTTAGAGACCCAGTACTTC. It is translated as CSVRGRLLETQYF. This rearrangement joins TRBV29-1 to TRBJ2-5, with 7 bases aligning to TRBD2. The length of the CDR3 is 13 residues. V lost 5 bases and J lost 4; bases outside the gene matches: 7. The germline gives CDR1 SQVTM, CDR2 ANQGSEA.

This clonotype has more than one count but fewer than ten. The V gene is TRBV7-3, the J gene TRBJ2-3, with TRBD2 matching over 7 bases. This CDR3 region has 13 residues. The germline gives CDR1 SGHTA, CDR2 FQGTGA. The V and J ends lost 4 bases and 5 bases, in that order; junction bases with no gene match: 3. The CDR3 bases are TGTGCCAGCAGCTGGACTAGTAGAGATACGCAGTATTTT. It yields the protein CASSWTSRDTQYF.

This clonotype was counted between two and nine times. DNA for the CDR3: TGCAGTGCTAGGGGGTTATCCGGGGGTGTGAAGTCGGATGAGCAGTTCTTC. The encoded protein is CSARGLSGGVKSDEQFF. The rearrangement uses TRBV20-1 and TRBJ2-1; maybe TRBD2 (6 bases). Looked up from germline, CDR1 is DFQATT and CDR2 is SNEGSKA (reference sequence). Trimming left V 3 bases short and J 8 bases short, with 26 bases between. This CDR3 has 17 residues.

V and J are TRBV27 and TRBJ2-6; tentatively, D is TRBD1 or TRBD2 (6 bases each). Trimming left V 10 bases short and J 2 bases short, with 15 bases between. In germline, CDR1 is MNHEY, CDR2 SMNVEV (reference sequence). CDR3 length equals 15 residues. The CDR3 loop is CATQLGGAGANVLTF. CDR3 DNA sequence: TGTGCCACCCAGCTGGGGGGCGCTGGGGCCAACGTCCTGACTTTC.